In this sample, the clone carrying this T cell receptor beta chain turned up many times. What it binds is unknown. This entry is derived from a study of regulatory T cells in long-lasting Graves disease. Study-level findings and limits: Persistent disease was characterized by preferential usage of TRBV28, TRBJ1-2 and TRBJ2-5.

Time point given: newly diagnosed GD, antithyroid drugs for less than 3 months. Construction of the TCR library relied on RNA isolated from PBMCs. The germline V and J ends were trimmed by 1 base and 5 bases, with 14 bases remaining between them. CDR1 SEHNR and CDR2 FQNEAQ come from the germline V gene (reference sequence). The CDR3 covers 15 residues. Arm-PCR with iRepertoire HTBI primers amplified the CDR3 regions for these TCR beta libraries. TCRdb recomputed calls from the multiplex PCR reads with MiXCR, one row per CDR3 protein. The profile covers 350,000 to 500,000 distinct CDR3 sequences, with around 17% appearing a single time and about 10% taken by the ten largest. These sequences were also reported in another study, on T cells in Graves' hyperthyroidism and ophthalmopathy.

The origin of this receptor is a woman aged 30 to 39 with Graves disease. V gene TRBV7-9 combines with J gene TRBJ2-5, with D possibly TRBD1 on 6 matching bases. The sample was peripheral blood mononuclear cells (PBMCs), taken at new diagnosis, from a patient treated with antithyroid drugs. The CDR3 DNA reads as TGTGCCAGCAGCTTAGTTCTGGGGGCGGTGGAGACCCAGTACTTC. It is translated as CASSLVLGAVETQYF.